This T cell receptor beta chain was identified in a study of response to subunit inactivated influenza vaccine. Notes on the study in general: Each seasonal influenza vaccination, the authors suggested, recruits few new T cells.

This clonotype was seen a handful of times. Its antigen is currently unknown. The CDR3 is 13 residues long. Trimming cost V 8 bases and J 2 bases, with 13 bases left between them. CDR1 and CDR2 (germline): SNHLY, FYNNEI. TCRdb processed the RT-PCR reads anew with MiXCR; each CDR3 protein has one entry. The sample holds about 180,000 distinct CDR3 sequences, around 9% seen once. The sequenced sample was non-naive T cells sorted from PBMCs, obtained on the day of vaccination. The gene calls are TRBV2 and TRBJ2-7; D not resolved. This TCR derives from a man aged 50 to 59 who received an inactivated influenza vaccine. CDR3 amino acids: CASGEVFTYEQYF. The CDR3 DNA sequence: TGTGCCAGCGGCGAGGTTTTCACCTACGAGCAGTACTTC.